These T cell receptor beta chains were read from a single sample in a study of identical twins. TCRdb itself ran the 5' RACE reads through MiXCR, one entry per CDR3 protein. This repertoire shows approximately 500,000 distinct CDR3 sequences, approximately 14% found once; its top ten account for 0.44%. This sample also appeared in a second study, on yellow fever vaccine responses in identical twins.

The sample taken for sequencing was CD4+ T cells sorted from blood. The receptors stem from a woman between 18 and 30 years old in good health. Both conserved end residues are part of each CDR3. D genes are given only for firm matches. Clone size appears in some rows only: once, few, many, or a class for an expanded clone.

j_call: TRBJ2-3
v_call: TRBV2
clone_size: NA
d_call: NA
cdr3_nt: TGTGCCAGCAGTACCGCCAGCCCGGCAGATACGCAGTATTTT
cdr3_aa: CASSTASPADTQYF

j_call: TRBJ2-7
v_call: TRBV5-1
clone_size: NA
d_call: NA
cdr3_nt: TGCGCCAGCAGACTAAACCCTCGGGCCAGGACCTACGAGCAGTACTTC
cdr3_aa: CASRLNPRARTYEQYF

j_call: TRBJ2-5
v_call: TRBV20-1
clone_size: NA
d_call: TRBD2
cdr3_nt: TGCAGTGCTCGCGGGCCCGGGAGGCAAGAGACCCAGTACTTC
cdr3_aa: CSARGPGRQETQYF

j_call: TRBJ2-1
v_call: TRBV24-1
clone_size: few
d_call: TRBD1
cdr3_nt: TGTGCCACCAGTGACCGTAAGAGCAGGGGGAGCTCCTACAATGAGCAGTTCTTC
cdr3_aa: CATSDRKSRGSSYNEQFF

j_call: TRBJ2-1
v_call: TRBV27
clone_size: few
d_call: TRBD1
cdr3_nt: TGTGCCAGCAATTTAGGACAGGGCCGATGGGACAATGAGCAGTTCTTC
cdr3_aa: CASNLGQGRWDNEQFF

j_call: TRBJ1-3
v_call: TRBV20-1
clone_size: NA
d_call: NA
cdr3_nt: TGCAGTGCTAGAGAAGCAGAGAGCTCTGGAAACACCATATATTTT
cdr3_aa: CSAREAESSGNTIYF

j_call: TRBJ1-5
v_call: TRBV7-9
clone_size: NA
d_call: NA
cdr3_nt: TGTGCCAGCAGCACACAGGGTGGTAACAATCAGCCCCAGCATTTT
cdr3_aa: CASSTQGGNNQPQHF

j_call: TRBJ2-1
v_call: TRBV9
clone_size: NA
d_call: TRBD2
cdr3_nt: TGTGCCAGCAGCGTAGGAGGAGCACTAGCGGGGAGCGGGCAGTTCTTC
cdr3_aa: CASSVGGALAGSGQFF

j_call: TRBJ2-1
v_call: TRBV29-1
clone_size: few
d_call: NA
cdr3_nt: TGCAGCGCCCGGGACCAGACAATGCAGCAGTTCTTC
cdr3_aa: CSARDQTMQQFF

j_call: TRBJ1-5
v_call: TRBV2
clone_size: few
d_call: TRBD1
cdr3_nt: TGTGCCAGCAGAAACTTGAGGACAGGGGCCAATCAGCCCCAGCATTTT
cdr3_aa: CASRNLRTGANQPQHF

j_call: TRBJ2-2
v_call: TRBV7-2
clone_size: NA
d_call: NA
cdr3_nt: TGTGCCAGCAGCTTAGTAATGGTGTCCACCGGGGAGCTGTTTTTT
cdr3_aa: CASSLVMVSTGELFF

j_call: TRBJ2-2
v_call: TRBV5-5
clone_size: few
d_call: NA
cdr3_nt: TGTGCCAGCAGCTTGTCGCAACAGTACACCGGGGAGCTGTTTTTT
cdr3_aa: CASSLSQQYTGELFF

j_call: TRBJ2-7
v_call: TRBV6-1
clone_size: few
d_call: TRBD2
cdr3_nt: TGTGCCAGCAGCAACGGCGCTAGCGGGAGCGATGAGCAGTACTTC
cdr3_aa: CASSNGASGSDEQYF

j_call: TRBJ1-4
v_call: TRBV7-8
clone_size: NA
d_call: TRBD1
cdr3_nt: TGTGCCAGCAGCTTAGTGGGACAGGGAAGAGGAGGAGCAACTAATGAAAAACTGTTTTTT
cdr3_aa: CASSLVGQGRGGATNEKLFF

j_call: TRBJ1-2
v_call: TRBV5-1
clone_size: NA
d_call: NA
cdr3_nt: TGCGCCAGCAGCTTGCAGCCGGGGACCTATGGCTACACCTTC
cdr3_aa: CASSLQPGTYGYTF

j_call: TRBJ1-1
v_call: TRBV12-3/TRBV12-4
clone_size: many
d_call: NA
cdr3_nt: TGTGCCAGCAGTTTAGGAGTGGGGGCAAACACTGAAGCTTTCTTT
cdr3_aa: CASSLGVGANTEAFF

j_call: TRBJ2-6
v_call: TRBV5-1
clone_size: NA
d_call: TRBD1
cdr3_nt: TGCGCCAGCAGCGTTCCGGGACAGAACTCTGGGGCCAACGTCCTGACTTTC
cdr3_aa: CASSVPGQNSGANVLTF